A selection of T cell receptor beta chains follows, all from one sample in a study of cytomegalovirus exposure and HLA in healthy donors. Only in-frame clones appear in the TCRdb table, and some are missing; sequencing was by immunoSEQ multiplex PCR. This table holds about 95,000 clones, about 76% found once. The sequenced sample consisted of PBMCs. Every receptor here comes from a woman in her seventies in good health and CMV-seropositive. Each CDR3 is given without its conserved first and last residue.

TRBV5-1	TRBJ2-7	ATTPDSHPYEQY
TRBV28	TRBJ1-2	ASSGGQGVDGYT
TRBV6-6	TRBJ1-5	ASSYSRDSRQPQH
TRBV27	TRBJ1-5	ASSWDRSNQPQH
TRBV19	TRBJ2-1	ASSPPTRSPYNEQF
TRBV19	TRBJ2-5	ASSVHPNGETQY
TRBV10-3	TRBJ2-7	AISPGATSGVGEQY
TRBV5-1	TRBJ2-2	ASRSLAGDTGELF
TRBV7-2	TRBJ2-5	ASSFQAGGPETQY
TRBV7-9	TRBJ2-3	ASSFFYPSAMIDTQY
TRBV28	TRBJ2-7	ASSWWEGYEQY
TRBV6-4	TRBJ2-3	ASSDGTSGTDTQY
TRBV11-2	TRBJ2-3	ASTLFGTGGLADTQY
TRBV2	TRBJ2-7	ASKREPTAREQY
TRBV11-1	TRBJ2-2	ASSLDDDRTGELF
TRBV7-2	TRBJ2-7	ASSLIVSGRPHYEQY
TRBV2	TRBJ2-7	ASSTNRGFSGQY
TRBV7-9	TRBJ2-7	ASSLPVNEQY
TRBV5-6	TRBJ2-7	ASSRGVDGIYEQY
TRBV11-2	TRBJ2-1	ASSLDRWSYNEQF
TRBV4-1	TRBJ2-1	ASSPGLAGGSEQF
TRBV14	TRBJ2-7	ASSQGRWVTGYEQY
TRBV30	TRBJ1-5	AWSMTGESRPQH
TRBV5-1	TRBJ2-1	ASRRFRDLGDEQF
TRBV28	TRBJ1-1	ASSQPGAGTGSLKAF
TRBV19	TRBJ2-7	ASSPRSGGSYEQY
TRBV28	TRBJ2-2	ASKTGLRELF
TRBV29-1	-	SVGGGASYEQY
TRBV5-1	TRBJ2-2	ASSLRTGPLNTGELF
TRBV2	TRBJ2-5	ASSEKSLDSVWETQY
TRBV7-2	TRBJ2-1	ASSSGLANHNEQF
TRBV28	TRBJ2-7	ASSLTSGTSYEQY
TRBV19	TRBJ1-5	ASSTSDRASQTYSNQPQH
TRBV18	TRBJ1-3	ASSPPRSSPDTIY
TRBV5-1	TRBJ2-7	ASRPLAGGDEQY
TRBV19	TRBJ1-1	ASSIGRQGARTEAF
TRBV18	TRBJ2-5	ASSPATSEETQY
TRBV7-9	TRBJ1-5	ASSQAGNNQPQH
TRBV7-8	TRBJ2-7	ASSLQGSSYEQY
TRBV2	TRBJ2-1	ASSQRAGGFHNEQF
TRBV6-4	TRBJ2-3	ASSDRSAGTDTQY
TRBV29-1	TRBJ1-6	SVATGRNSPLH
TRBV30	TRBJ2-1	AWIGPSGSNEQF
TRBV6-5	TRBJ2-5	ASSRGMSRETQY
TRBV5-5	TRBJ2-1	ASSLEIGSYNEQF
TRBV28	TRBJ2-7	ASSLVQGPYEQY
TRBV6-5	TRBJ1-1	ASSRGTVTEAF
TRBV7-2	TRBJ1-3	ASSQSSGLGNTIY
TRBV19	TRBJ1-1	ASSPRRDRGYMNTEAF
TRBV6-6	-	ASSYYGTSGPYEQY
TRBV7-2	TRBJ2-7	ASSLGAGAYEQY
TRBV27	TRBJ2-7	ASSSLGLAGGRDEQY
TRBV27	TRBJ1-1	ASAKGGTEAF
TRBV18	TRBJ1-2	ASSQGSGKANYGYT
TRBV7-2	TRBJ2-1	ASSLNLVRDEQF